This TCR beta chain appears in the sequencing data of a study of cytomegalovirus exposure and HLA in healthy donors. Background on the study: From 150 million to 200 million T cells, an earlier analysis saw 120 million or so unique TCR beta sequences. Overall study findings and caveats: A later analysis by the authors found several of the most significant clusters apparently linked to common viral pathogens. Confirmation was obtained in vitro that a few CMV-associated chains are specific for CMV antigens.

In regard to this clone: Its specificity is not known.

It was with 60 Vbeta and 13 Jbeta primers that the PCR ran. Sequencing used immunoSEQ multiplex PCR; TCRdb keeps in-frame clones, though not all of them. Of some 99,000 clones in the sample, under 80% were seen once. The sequencing sample was made of PBMCs. This clonotype was obtained from a male donor in good health and CMV-seronegative.

Here the CDR3 DNA reads TGTGCCAGCATTAAACAGGGGGGGTGGGACGAGCAGTACTTC. Encoded protein: CASIKQGGWDEQYF. V gene TRBV6-6 combines with J gene TRBJ2-7; maybe TRBD1 (8 bases). This CDR3 spans 14 amino acids. CDR1 MNHNY and CDR2 SVGAGI come from the germline V gene (reference sequence). Trimming left V 7 bases short and J 5 bases short, with 18 bases between.